The source of this T cell receptor beta chain is a study of PD-1 blockade in classical Hodgkin lymphoma. The sample holds one count of this clone. All trial patients relapsed after autologous stem cell transplantation. Best overall response was complete response, partial response or progressive disease in these relapsed/refractory classical Hodgkin lymphoma patients. This table comes from immunoSEQ multiplex PCR, and its TCRdb copy is limited to in-frame clones, with some not included. The sample consists of 75,000 to 100,000 clones, 81% of them appearing once. Deletions cut 5 bases from V and 2 bases from J, with 10 bases between. Germline V gene lookup returns CDR1 SGHNT and CDR2 YYREEE (reference sequence). This CDR3 spans 14 amino acids.

The sequencing used peripheral blood mononuclear cells (PBMCs), collected before the second cycle of nivolumab. The sequence was obtained from a human donor with classical Hodgkin lymphoma. V gene TRBV5-4 combines with J gene TRBJ2-2, with D maybe TRBD2 (6 bases). As DNA, the CDR3 is TGTGCCAGCAGGGCTAGCGCCAACACCGGGGAGCTGTTTTTT. This encodes CASRASANTGELFF.